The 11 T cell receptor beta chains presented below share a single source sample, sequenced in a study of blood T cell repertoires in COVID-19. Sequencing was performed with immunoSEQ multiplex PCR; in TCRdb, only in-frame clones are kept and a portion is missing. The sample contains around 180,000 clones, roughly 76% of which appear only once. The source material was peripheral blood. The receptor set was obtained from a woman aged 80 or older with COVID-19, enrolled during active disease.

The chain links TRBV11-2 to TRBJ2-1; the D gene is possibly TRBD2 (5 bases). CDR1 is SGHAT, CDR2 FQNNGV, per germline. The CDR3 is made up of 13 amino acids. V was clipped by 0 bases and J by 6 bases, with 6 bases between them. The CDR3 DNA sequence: TGTGCCAGCAGCTTAGATCGGGGCAATGAGCAGTTCTTC. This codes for CASSLDRGNEQFF.

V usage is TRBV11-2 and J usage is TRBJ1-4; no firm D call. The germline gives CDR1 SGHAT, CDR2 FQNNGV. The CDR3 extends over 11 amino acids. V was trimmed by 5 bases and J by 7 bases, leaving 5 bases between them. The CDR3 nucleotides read TGTGCCAGCAGCCGACTTGAAAAACTGTTTTTT. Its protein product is CASSRLEKLFF.

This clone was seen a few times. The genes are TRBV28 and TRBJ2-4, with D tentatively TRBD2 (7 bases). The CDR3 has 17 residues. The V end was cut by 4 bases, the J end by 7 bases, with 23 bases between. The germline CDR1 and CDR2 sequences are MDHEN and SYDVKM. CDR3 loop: CASSSRSGGRRGNIQYF. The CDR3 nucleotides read TGTGCCAGCAGTTCGCGGTCGGGCGGGAGAAGGGGGAACATTCAGTACTTC.

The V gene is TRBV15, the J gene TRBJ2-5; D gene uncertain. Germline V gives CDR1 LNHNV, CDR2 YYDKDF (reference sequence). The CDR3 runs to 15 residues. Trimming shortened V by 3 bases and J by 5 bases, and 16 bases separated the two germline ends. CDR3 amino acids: CATSSPSFGSETQYF. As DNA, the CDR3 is TGTGCCACCAGCAGCCCTAGTTTTGGCTCCGAGACCCAGTACTTC.

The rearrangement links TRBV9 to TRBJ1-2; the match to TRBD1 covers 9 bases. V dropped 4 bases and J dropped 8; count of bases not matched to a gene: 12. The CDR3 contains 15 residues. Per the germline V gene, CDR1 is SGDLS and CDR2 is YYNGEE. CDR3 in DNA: TGTGCCAGCAGCAAGGAGCCGGGACAGGGAATGGGCTACACCTTC. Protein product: CASSKEPGQGMGYTF.

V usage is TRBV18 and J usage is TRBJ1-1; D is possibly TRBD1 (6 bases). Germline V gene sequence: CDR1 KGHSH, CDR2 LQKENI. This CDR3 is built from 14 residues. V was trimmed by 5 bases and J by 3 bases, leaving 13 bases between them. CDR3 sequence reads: CASSYQGSDTEAFF. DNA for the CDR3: TGTGCCAGCTCATACCAGGGGAGTGACACTGAAGCTTTCTTT.

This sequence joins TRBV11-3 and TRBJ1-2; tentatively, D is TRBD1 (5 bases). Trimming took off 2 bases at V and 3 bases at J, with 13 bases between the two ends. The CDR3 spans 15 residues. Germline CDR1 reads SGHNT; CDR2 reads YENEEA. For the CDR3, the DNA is TGTGCCAGCAGCTTAAGGCAGGGATGGGACTATGGCTACACCTTC. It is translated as CASSLRQGWDYGYTF.

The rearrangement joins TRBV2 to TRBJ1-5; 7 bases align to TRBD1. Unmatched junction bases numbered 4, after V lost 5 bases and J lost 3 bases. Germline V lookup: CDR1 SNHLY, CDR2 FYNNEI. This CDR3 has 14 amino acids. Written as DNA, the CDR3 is TGTGCCAGCAGTCCTACAGGGGCCAATCAGCCCCAGCATTTT. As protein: CASSPTGANQPQHF.

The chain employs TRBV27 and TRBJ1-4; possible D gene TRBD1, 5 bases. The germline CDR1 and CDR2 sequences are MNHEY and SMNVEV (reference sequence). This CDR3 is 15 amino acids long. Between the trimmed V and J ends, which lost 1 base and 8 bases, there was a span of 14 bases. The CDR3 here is CASSLLGAAGEKLFF. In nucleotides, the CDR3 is TGTGCCAGCAGTTTATTAGGGGCAGCTGGCGAAAAACTGTTTTTT.

The CDR3 spells CASSYMAGGPSEQYF. The CDR3 coding sequence is TGTGCCAGCAGTTACATGGCGGGAGGGCCGAGTGAGCAGTACTTC. V is TRBV6-5 and J is TRBJ2-7, with 9 nucleotides matching TRBD2. V gave up 2 bases and J gave up 7 bases; unmatched junction bases: 9. Germline-derived CDR1 and CDR2 are MNHEY and SVGAGI. This CDR3 has 15 residues.

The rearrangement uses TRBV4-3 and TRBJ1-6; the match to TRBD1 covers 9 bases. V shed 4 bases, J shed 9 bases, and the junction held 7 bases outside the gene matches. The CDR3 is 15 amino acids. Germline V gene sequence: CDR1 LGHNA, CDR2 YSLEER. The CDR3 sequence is CASSLQLGQGSPLHF. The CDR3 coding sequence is TGCGCCAGCAGCCTTCAGCTGGGACAGGGTTCACCCCTCCACTTT.